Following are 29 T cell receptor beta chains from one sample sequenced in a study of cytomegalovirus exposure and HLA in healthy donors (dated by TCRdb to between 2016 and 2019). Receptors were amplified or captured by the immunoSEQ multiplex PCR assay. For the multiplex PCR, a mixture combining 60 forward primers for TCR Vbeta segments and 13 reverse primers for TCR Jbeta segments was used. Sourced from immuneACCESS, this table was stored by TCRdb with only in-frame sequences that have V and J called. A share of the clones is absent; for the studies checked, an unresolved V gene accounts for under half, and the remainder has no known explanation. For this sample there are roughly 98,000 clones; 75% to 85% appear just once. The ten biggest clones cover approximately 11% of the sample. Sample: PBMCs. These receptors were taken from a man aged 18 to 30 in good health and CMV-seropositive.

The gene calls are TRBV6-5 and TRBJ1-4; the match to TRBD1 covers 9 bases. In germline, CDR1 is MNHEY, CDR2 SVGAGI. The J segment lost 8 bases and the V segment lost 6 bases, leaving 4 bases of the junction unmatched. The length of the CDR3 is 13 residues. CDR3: CASRRQGGEKLFF. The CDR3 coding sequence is TGTGCCAGCAGGAGACAGGGGGGCGAAAAACTGTTTTTT.

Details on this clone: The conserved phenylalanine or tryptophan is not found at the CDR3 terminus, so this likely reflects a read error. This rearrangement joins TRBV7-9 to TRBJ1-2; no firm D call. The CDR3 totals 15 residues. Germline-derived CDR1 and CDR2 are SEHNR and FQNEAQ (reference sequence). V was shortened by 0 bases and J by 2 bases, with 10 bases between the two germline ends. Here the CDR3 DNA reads TGTGCCAGCAGCTTAGCTGCAGCTTCGAACTATGGCTACACCGTC. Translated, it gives CASSLAAASNYGYTV.

CDR3 DNA: TGTGCCAGCTCACCACCTGATGGACAGGGGGCTTCCGAAGCTTTCTTT. Residues: CASSPPDGQGASEAFF. The J gene is TRBJ1-1, the V gene TRBV18; 11 bases match TRBD1. Unmatched junction bases numbered 8, after V lost 0 bases and J lost 8 bases. The germline gives CDR1 KGHSH, CDR2 LQKENI. The CDR3 extends over 16 amino acids. The whole variable domain, remainder taken from reference TRBV18 and TRBJ1-1, is NAGVMQNPRHLVRRRGQEARLRCSPMKGHSHVYWYRQLPEEGLKFMVYLQKENIIDESGMPKERFSAEFPKEGPSILRIQQVVRGDSAAYFCASSPPDGQGASEAFFGQGTRLTVV.

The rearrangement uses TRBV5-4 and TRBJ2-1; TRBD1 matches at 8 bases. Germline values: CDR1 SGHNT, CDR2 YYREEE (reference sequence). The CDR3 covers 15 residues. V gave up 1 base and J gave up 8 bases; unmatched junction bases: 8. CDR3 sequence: CASSLYEDRDHEQFF. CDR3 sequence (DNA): TGTGCCAGCAGCTTGTACGAGGACAGGGACCATGAGCAGTTCTTC.

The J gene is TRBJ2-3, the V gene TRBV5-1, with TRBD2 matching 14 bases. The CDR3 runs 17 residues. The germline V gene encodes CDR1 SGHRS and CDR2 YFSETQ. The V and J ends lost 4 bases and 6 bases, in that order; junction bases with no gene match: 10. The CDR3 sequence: CASSTFWTSGGMDTQYF. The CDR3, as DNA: TGCGCCAGCAGCACTTTCTGGACTAGCGGGGGGATGGATACGCAGTATTTT. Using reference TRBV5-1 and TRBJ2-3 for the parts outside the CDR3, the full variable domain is KAGVTQTPRYLIKTRGQQVTLSCSPISGHRSVSWYQQTPGQGLQFLFEYFSETQRNKGNFPGRFSGRQFSNSRSEMNVSTLELGDSALYLCASSTFWTSGGMDTQYFGPGTRLTVL.

CDR3 in DNA: TGTGCCAGCAGTTCTGGCGACAGGTGGGCGAACACTGAAGCTTTCTTT. Protein: CASSSGDRWANTEAFF. The chain combines TRBV28 with TRBJ1-1; a weak D match, TRBD1 (6 bases). V was cut by 4 bases and J by 1 base, with 16 bases left in between. Germline loops: CDR1 MDHEN, CDR2 SYDVKM. This CDR3 contains 16 residues.

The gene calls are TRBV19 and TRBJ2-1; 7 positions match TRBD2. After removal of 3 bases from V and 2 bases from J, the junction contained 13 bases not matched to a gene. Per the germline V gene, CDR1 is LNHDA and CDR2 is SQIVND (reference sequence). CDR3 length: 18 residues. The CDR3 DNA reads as TGTGCCAGTAGTATCCCAGCGACTAGCCAACTTACCTACAATGAGCAGTTCTTC. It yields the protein CASSIPATSQLTYNEQFF.

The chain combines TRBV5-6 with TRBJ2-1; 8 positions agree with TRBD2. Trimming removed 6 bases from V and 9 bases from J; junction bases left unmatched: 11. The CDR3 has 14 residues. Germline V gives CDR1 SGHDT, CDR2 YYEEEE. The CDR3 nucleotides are TGTGCCAGCACAGCCGGGACTAGGGTCGGTGAGCAGTTCTTC. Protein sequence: CASTAGTRVGEQFF.

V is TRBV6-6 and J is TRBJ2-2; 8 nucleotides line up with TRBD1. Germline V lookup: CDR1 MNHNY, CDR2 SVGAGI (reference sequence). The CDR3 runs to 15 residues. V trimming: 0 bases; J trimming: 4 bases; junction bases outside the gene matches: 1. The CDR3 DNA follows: TGTGCCAGCAGTTACTCGACAGGGGTCACCGGGGAGCTGTTTTTT. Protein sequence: CASSYSTGVTGELFF.

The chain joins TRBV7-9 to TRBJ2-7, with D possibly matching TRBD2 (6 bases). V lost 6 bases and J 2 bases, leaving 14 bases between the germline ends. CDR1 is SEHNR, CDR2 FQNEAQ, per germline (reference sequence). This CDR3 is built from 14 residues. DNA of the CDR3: TGTGCCAGCAGTCCGCGGGACGGTACCTACGAGCAGTACTTC. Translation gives CASSPRDGTYEQYF.

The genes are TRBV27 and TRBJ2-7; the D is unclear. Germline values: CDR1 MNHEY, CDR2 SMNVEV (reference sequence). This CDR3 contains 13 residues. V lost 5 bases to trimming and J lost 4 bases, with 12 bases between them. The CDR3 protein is CASSPRLRYEQYF. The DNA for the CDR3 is TGTGCCAGCAGTCCGCGACTGCGGTACGAGCAGTACTTC.

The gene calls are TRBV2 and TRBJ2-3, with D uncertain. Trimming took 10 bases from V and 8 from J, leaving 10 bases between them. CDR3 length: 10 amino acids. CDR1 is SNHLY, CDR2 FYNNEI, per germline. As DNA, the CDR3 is TGTGCCACCGTCGGTGGTACGCAGTATTTT. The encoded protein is CATVGGTQYF. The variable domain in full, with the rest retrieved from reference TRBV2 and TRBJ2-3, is EPEVTQTPSHQVTQMGQEVILRCVPISNHLYFYWYRQILGQKVEFLVSFYNNEISEKSEIFDDQFSVERPDGSNFTLKIRSTKLEDSAMYFCATVGGTQYFGPGTRLTVL.

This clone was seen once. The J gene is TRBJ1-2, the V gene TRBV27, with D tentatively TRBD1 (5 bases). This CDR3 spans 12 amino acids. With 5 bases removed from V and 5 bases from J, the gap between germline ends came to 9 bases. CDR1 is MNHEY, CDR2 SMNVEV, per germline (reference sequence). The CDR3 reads CASSQGGYGYTF. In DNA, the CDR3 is TGTGCCAGCAGTCAGGGAGGATATGGCTACACCTTC.

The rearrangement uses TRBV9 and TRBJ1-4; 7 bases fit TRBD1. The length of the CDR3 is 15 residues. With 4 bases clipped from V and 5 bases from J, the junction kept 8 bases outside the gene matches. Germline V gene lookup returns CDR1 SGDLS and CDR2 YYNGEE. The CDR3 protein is CASSFATGRNEKLFF. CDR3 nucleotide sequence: TGTGCCAGCAGCTTCGCGACAGGGCGGAATGAAAAACTGTTTTTT.

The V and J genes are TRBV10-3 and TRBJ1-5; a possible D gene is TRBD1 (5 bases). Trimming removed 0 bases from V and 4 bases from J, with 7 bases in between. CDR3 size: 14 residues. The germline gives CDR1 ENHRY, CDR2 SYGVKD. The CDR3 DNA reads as TGTGCCATCAGTGAGTCACGGGGGAATCAGCCCCAGCATTTT. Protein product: CAISESRGNQPQHF.

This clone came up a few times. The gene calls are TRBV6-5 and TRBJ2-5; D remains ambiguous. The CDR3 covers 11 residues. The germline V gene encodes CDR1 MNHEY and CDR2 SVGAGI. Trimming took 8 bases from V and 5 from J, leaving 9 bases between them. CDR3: CASGRVETQYF. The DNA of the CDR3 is TGTGCCAGCGGCCGGGTGGAGACCCAGTACTTC.

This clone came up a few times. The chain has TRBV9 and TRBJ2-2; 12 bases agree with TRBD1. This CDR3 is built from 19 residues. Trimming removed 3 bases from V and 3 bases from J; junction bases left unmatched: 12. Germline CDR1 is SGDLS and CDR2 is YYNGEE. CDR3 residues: CASSDPGQGALRDTGELFF. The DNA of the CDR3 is TGTGCCAGCAGCGATCCGGGACAGGGGGCGCTTAGGGACACCGGGGAGCTGTTTTTT.

DNA for the CDR3: TGTGCCTGGAGTGTACTTCTGAACACTGAAGCTTTCTTT. Amino acids: CAWSVLLNTEAFF. This chain uses TRBV30 with TRBJ1-1; D is ambiguous. This CDR3 region has 13 residues. Trimming removed 0 bases from V and 0 bases from J, with 5 bases in between. CDR1 and CDR2 from the germline V gene are GTSNPN and SVGIG (reference sequence). Looking up the rest from reference TRBV30 and TRBJ1-1 gives the full variable domain: SQTIHQWPATLVQPVGSPLSLECTVEGTSNPNLYWYRQAAGRGLQLLFYSVGIGQISSEVPQNLSASRPQDRQFILSSKKLLLSDSGFYLCAWSVLLNTEAFFGQGTRLTVV.

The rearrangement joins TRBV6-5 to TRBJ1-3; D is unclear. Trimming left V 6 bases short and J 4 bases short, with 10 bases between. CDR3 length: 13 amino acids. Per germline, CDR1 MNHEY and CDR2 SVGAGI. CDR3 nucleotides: TGTGCCAGCAGACTTCGACTGGGAAACACCATATATTTT. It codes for CASRLRLGNTIYF.

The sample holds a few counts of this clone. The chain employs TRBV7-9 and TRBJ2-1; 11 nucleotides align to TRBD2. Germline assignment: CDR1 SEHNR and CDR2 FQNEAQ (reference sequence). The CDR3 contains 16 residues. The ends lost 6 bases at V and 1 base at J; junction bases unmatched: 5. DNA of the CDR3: TGTGCCAGCAGGCCTAGCGGGGGGATTTCCTACAATGAGCAGTTCTTC. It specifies CASRPSGGISYNEQFF.

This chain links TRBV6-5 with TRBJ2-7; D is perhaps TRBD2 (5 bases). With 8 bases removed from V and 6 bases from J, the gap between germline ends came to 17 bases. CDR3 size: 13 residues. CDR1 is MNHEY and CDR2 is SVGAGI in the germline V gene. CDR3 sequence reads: CASEKEGIREQYF. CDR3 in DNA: TGTGCCAGCGAGAAAGAGGGAATTCGCGAGCAGTACTTC.

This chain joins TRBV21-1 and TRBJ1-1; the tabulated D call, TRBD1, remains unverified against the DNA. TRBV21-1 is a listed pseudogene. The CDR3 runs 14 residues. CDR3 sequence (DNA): TGTGCCAGCAGCAAGCCTCAGGGGGCGGTCGGAGCTTTCTTT. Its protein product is CASSKPQGAVGAFF.

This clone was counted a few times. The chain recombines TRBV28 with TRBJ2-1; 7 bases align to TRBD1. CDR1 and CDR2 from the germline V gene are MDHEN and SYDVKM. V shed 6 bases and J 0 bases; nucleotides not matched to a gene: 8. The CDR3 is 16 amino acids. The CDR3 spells CASSQATGVSYNEQFF. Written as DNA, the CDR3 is TGTGCCAGCAGCCAAGCAACAGGGGTCTCCTACAATGAGCAGTTCTTC.

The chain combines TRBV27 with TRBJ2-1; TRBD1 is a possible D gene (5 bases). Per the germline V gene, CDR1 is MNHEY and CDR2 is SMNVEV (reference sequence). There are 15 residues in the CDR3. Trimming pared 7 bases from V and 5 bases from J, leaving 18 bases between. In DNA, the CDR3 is TGTGCCAGCATCCAAGGTCAGGGTCGTGACAATGAGCAGTTCTTC. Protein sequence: CASIQGQGRDNEQFF.

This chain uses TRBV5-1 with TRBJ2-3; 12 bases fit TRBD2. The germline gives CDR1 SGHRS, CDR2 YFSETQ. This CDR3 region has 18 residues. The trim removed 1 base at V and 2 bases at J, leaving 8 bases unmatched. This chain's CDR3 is CASSLPRLAGAITDTQYF. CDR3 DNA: TGCGCCAGCAGCTTGCCCCGACTAGCGGGGGCCATCACAGATACGCAGTATTTT.

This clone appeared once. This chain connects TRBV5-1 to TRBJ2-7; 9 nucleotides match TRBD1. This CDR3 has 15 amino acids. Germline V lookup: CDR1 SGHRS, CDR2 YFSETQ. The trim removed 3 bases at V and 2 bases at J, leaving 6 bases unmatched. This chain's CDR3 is CASSSGTGWTYEQYF. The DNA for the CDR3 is TGCGCCAGCAGCTCCGGGACAGGGTGGACCTACGAGCAGTACTTC. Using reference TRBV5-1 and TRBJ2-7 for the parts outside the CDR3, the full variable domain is KAGVTQTPRYLIKTRGQQVTLSCSPISGHRSVSWYQQTPGQGLQFLFEYFSETQRNKGNFPGRFSGRQFSNSRSEMNVSTLELGDSALYLCASSSGTGWTYEQYFGPGTRLTVT.

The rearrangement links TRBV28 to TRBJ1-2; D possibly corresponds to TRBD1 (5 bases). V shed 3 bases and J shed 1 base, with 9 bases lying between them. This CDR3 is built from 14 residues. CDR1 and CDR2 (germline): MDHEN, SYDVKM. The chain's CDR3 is CASSLGGDNYGYTF. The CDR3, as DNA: TGTGCCAGCAGTTTGGGGGGTGATAACTATGGCTACACCTTC.

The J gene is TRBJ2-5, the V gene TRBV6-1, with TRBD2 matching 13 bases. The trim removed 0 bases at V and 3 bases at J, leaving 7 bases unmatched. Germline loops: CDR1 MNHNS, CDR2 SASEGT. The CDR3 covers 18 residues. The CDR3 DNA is TGTGCCAGCAGTGAAGCCACTAGCGGGGGGGTACGCAAAGAGACCCAGTACTTC. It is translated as CASSEATSGGVRKETQYF.

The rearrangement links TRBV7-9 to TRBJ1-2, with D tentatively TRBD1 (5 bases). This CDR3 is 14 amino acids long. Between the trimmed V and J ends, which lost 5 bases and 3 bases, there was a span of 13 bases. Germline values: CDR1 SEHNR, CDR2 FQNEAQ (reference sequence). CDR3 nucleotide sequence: TGTGCCAGCAGCCCCGTGGGCAGGGACTATGGCTACACCTTC. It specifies CASSPVGRDYGYTF. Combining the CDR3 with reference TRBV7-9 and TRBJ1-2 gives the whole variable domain DTGVSQNPRHKITKRGQNVTFRCDPISEHNRLYWYRQTLGQGPEFLTYFQNEAQLEKSRLLSDRFSAERPKGSFSTLEIQRTEQGDSAMYLCASSPVGRDYGYTFGSGTRLTVV.